The 25 T cell receptor beta chains below were found in one sample sequenced in a study of T cells in Graves' hyperthyroidism and ophthalmopathy. What was amplified from RNA transcripts were TCR beta CDR3 regions. The HTBI primer set was used in a first-round RT-PCR of the TCR CDR3. Using its own MiXCR run on the multiplex PCR reads, TCRdb lists one record per CDR3 protein. The sample yields hundreds of thousands of distinct CDR3 sequences, about 14% seen once. Material for sequencing was blood. The receptors derive from a woman aged 18 to 35 with Graves' hyperthyroidism.

Only a few counts were recorded for this clonotype. The J gene is TRBJ2-1, the V gene TRBV2; TRBD1 agrees at 7 bases. In germline, CDR1 is SNHLY, CDR2 FYNNEI. This CDR3 contains 13 residues. The J segment lost 15 bases and the V segment lost 2 bases, leaving 10 bases of the junction unmatched. As DNA, the CDR3 is TGTGCCAGCAGTGAAAGGGTGAGGGCAGGGGGGTTCTTC. Its translation is CASSERVRAGGFF.

This sequence joins TRBV29-1 and TRBJ2-1; D might be TRBD1 (6 bases). The CDR3 contains 12 residues. Germline V gene sequence: CDR1 SQVTM, CDR2 ANQGSEA. V was clipped by 4 bases and J by 4 bases, with 8 bases between them. The CDR3 DNA is TGCAGCGTTGCCCAGGGGTACAATGAGCAGTTCTTC. Residues: CSVAQGYNEQFF.

This clonotype has a count of ten or more. The V call is TRBV20-1, the J call TRBJ2-7; D possibly corresponds to TRBD1 (6 bases). V was trimmed by 6 bases and J by 9 bases, leaving 21 bases between them. The CDR3 is 13 amino acids. Germline V gene sequence: CDR1 DFQATT, CDR2 SNEGSKA (reference sequence). The CDR3 loop is CSAKDRPYERQYF. Here the CDR3 DNA reads TGCAGTGCAAAAGACAGGCCCTACGAGCGGCAGTACTTC.

There are many counts of this clonotype. The gene calls are TRBV5-5 and TRBJ2-7; maybe TRBD1 (6 bases). The V gene lost 6 bases and the J gene lost 0 bases, with 19 bases spanning the gap. This CDR3 has 16 amino acids. CDR1 SGHKS and CDR2 YYEKEE come from the germline V gene (reference sequence). Here the CDR3 DNA reads TGTGCCAGCACCCTGGGTGGGGGCCTGACCTCCTACGAGCAGTACTTC. This encodes CASTLGGGLTSYEQYF. Based on the CDR3 plus reference TRBV5-5 and TRBJ2-7, the full variable domain is DAGVTQSPTHLIKTRGQQVTLRCSPISGHKSVSWYQQVLGQGPQFIFQYYEKEERGRGNFPDRFSARQFPNYSSELNVNALLLGDSALYLCASTLGGGLTSYEQYFGPGTRLTVT.

This clonotype turned up a few times. The rearrangement joins TRBV7-9 to TRBJ2-1; 11 bases line up with TRBD2. With 5 bases clipped from V and 8 bases from J, the junction kept 11 bases outside the gene matches. This CDR3 is 16 amino acids long. CDR1 is SEHNR, CDR2 FQNEAQ, per germline (reference sequence). Here the CDR3 DNA reads TGTGCCAGCAGCGCCCGGACTAGCGGGCCCTCGGATGAGCAGTTCTTC. Amino acids: CASSARTSGPSDEQFF.

This clonotype appeared a few times. Here the CDR3 reads CASSFAGGEDTQYF. The CDR3 bases are TGCGCCAGCAGCTTTGCAGGGGGAGAGGATACGCAGTATTTT. J is TRBJ2-3 and V is TRBV5-1, with TRBD1 matching 7 bases. The length of the CDR3 is 14 residues. CDR1 and CDR2 from the germline V gene are SGHRS and YFSETQ. With 2 bases clipped from V and 6 bases from J, the junction kept 6 bases outside the gene matches.

About this clonotype: With a much larger clone just one base away, this may be a read error. The chain is built from TRBV28 and TRBJ1-1; D is unresolved. The CDR3 has 13 residues. Germline V gene data show CDR1 as MDHEN and CDR2 as SYDVKM. This CDR3 reads CVSSLISRRKAFF. Here the CDR3 DNA reads TGTGTCAGCAGTTTAATCTCCCGACGGAAAGCTTTCTTT.

The V call is TRBV20-1, the J call TRBJ1-5; 7 bases agree with TRBD1. Germline V gene lookup returns CDR1 DFQATT and CDR2 SNEGSKA (reference sequence). V shed 0 bases and J 3 bases; nucleotides not matched to a gene: 5. The CDR3 has 15 residues. The DNA of the CDR3 is TGCAGTGCTAGAGATGGGACAGAGTCCAATCAGCCCCAGCATTTT. Translation gives CSARDGTESNQPQHF.

The genes are TRBV10-1 and TRBJ2-1; no clear D gene. The CDR3 is made up of 17 amino acids. Germline V gene data show CDR1 as WNHNN and CDR2 as SYGVQD (reference sequence). The V end was cut by 3 bases, the J end by 0 bases, with 15 bases between. CDR3 sequence: CASSESPGRSSYNEQFF. The CDR3 nucleotides are TGCGCCAGCAGTGAATCCCCGGGCCGGAGCTCCTACAATGAGCAGTTCTTC.

This clonotype was seen more than once but under ten times. In DNA, the CDR3 is TGTGCCAGCAGTTTAGCTCTTGGGACTAGCGGTGAGCAGTTCTTC. Amino acid sequence: CASSLALGTSGEQFF. This chain uses TRBV28 with TRBJ2-1; 11 nucleotides line up with TRBD2. The CDR3 extends over 15 amino acids. The germline CDR1 and CDR2 sequences are MDHEN and SYDVKM. With 2 bases clipped from V and 9 bases from J, the junction kept 6 bases outside the gene matches.

This clonotype was picked up many times. The chain uses TRBV28 and TRBJ2-3; a possible D gene is TRBD2 (6 bases). This CDR3 is built from 13 residues. Per the germline V gene, CDR1 is MDHEN and CDR2 is SYDVKM. The V gene lost 5 bases and the J gene lost 6 bases, with 12 bases spanning the gap. The DNA of the CDR3 is TGTGCCAGCAGTCTGCTTCGGGGGGATACGCAGTATTTT. It is translated as CASSLLRGDTQYF.

The DNA of the CDR3 is TGTGCCAGCAGTCTTAATAGCGGGGCAAGCTCTGGGGCCAACGTCCTGACTTTC. It specifies CASSLNSGASSGANVLTF. The V call is TRBV9, the J call TRBJ2-6, with TRBD2 identical over 8 bases. The length of the CDR3 is 18 residues. Germline CDR1 is SGDLS and CDR2 is YYNGEE. J was trimmed by 0 bases and V by 5 bases; bases with no gene match: 10.

This clonotype appeared a few times. The V gene is TRBV19, the J gene TRBJ2-1, with 8 bases identical to TRBD2. The CDR3 has 16 residues. V shed 8 bases, J shed 5 bases, and the junction held 14 bases outside the gene matches. CDR1 is LNHDA, CDR2 SQIVND, per germline (reference sequence). CDR3 nucleotide sequence: TGTGCCAGTGCTTTAGCAGGGACTAGTTTAGACAATGAGCAGTTCTTC. Translation gives CASALAGTSLDNEQFF.

This clonotype was found many times. The chain links TRBV2 to TRBJ2-1; 8 bases agree with TRBD2. This CDR3 is 14 amino acids long. CDR1 SNHLY and CDR2 FYNNEI come from the germline V gene. The V gene end was trimmed by 2 bases and the J gene end by 10 bases; junction bases not matched to a gene: 7. The CDR3 spells CASSELAGGREQFF. DNA for the CDR3: TGTGCCAGCAGTGAACTAGCGGGTGGCAGGGAGCAGTTCTTC.

As for this clonotype: A read error may explain this, as a much larger clone is one base away. The rearrangement uses TRBV11-2 and TRBJ2-7; TRBD1 matches at 9 bases. The CDR3 runs 14 residues. Per germline, CDR1 SGHAT and CDR2 FQNNGV. The CDR3 spells CAGSSRDRVHEQYF. The DNA of the CDR3 is TGTGCCGGCAGCTCCCGGGACAGGGTCCACGAGCAGTACTTC.

This clonotype was counted ten times or more. The CDR3 nucleotides read TGTGCCAGCAGCTCCTATGGCCCACAAGAGACCCAGTACTTC. It yields the protein CASSSYGPQETQYF. The gene calls are TRBV28 and TRBJ2-5; D ambiguous. V was clipped by 6 bases and J by 2 bases, with 13 bases between them. In germline, CDR1 is MDHEN, CDR2 SYDVKM. The CDR3 spans 14 residues.

This clonotype was detected only a few times. The rearrangement joins TRBV2 to TRBJ2-7; D may be TRBD1 or TRBD2 (5 bases each). Germline V gene sequence: CDR1 SNHLY, CDR2 FYNNEI. V was cut by 9 bases and J by 1 base, with 10 bases left in between. The length of the CDR3 is 12 residues. Here the CDR3 reads CASGTESYEQYF. DNA of the CDR3: TGTGCCAGTGGGACGGAATCCTACGAGCAGTACTTC.

This clonotype came up many times. This chain links TRBV9 with TRBJ1-2; D not certain. The ends were cut back, 0 bases at V and 4 bases at J, with 13 bases in the middle. The CDR3 length is 15 residues. Germline values: CDR1 SGDLS, CDR2 YYNGEE. CDR3 coding DNA: TGTGCCAGCAGCGTAGAGTTCAGAACTACCTATGGCTACACCTTC. This gives the protein CASSVEFRTTYGYTF.

This clonotype was observed many times. This chain connects TRBV11-3 to TRBJ2-3; 7 bases line up with TRBD1. The CDR3 consists of 16 residues. The J segment lost 0 bases and the V segment lost 5 bases, leaving 8 bases of the junction unmatched. Germline assignment: CDR1 SGHNT and CDR2 YENEEA. CDR3 DNA sequence: TGTGCCAGCAGCGTCGGGACAGTTACTAGCACAGATACGCAGTATTTT. Protein product: CASSVGTVTSTDTQYF.

This rearrangement joins TRBV11-2 to TRBJ1-5; TRBD1 matches at 8 bases. This CDR3 comprises 16 residues. With V trimmed by 8 bases and J by 3 bases, 12 bases remained unmatched. From germline, CDR1 is SGHAT and CDR2 FQNNGV. CDR3 bases: TGTGCCAGCGGCCGTCGAGGGACAGGCTCCAATCAGCCCCAGCATTTT. Translation gives CASGRRGTGSNQPQHF.

As to this clonotype: One end of the junction varies from germline; a read error may be responsible. The V and J genes are TRBV20-1 and TRBJ1-2, with D unclear. The germline V gene encodes CDR1 DFQATT and CDR2 SNEGSKA (reference sequence). The CDR3 spans 10 residues. This CDR3 reads CSAEGPHPPF. The CDR3 DNA sequence: TGCAGTGCCGAGGGCCCTCATCCTCCCTTC.

The table lists this clonotype with many counts. The chain has TRBV4-3 and TRBJ2-2, with 7 positions matching TRBD1. The germline V gene has CDR1 LGHNA and CDR2 YSLEER. The CDR3 length is 16 residues. The junction had 10 bases not matched to a gene; V was cut back by 3 bases and J by 6 bases. Written as DNA, the CDR3 is TGCGCCAGCAGCCAGATCCTCGGGACAGCCTCCGGGGAGCTGTTTTTT. This codes for CASSQILGTASGELFF.

V and J are TRBV4-3 and TRBJ1-2, with D possibly being TRBD1 (6 bases). CDR1 is LGHNA, CDR2 YSLEER, per germline. V was cut by 5 bases and J by 8 bases, with 18 bases left in between. This CDR3 comprises 14 residues. In nucleotides, the CDR3 is TGCGCCAGCAGCACCCGGACATCCCAGGGGGGCTACACCTTC. Its protein product is CASSTRTSQGGYTF.

A remark on this clonotype: The conserved phenylalanine or tryptophan is not found at the CDR3 terminus, so this likely reflects a read error. This chain uses TRBV5-6 with TRBJ2-7; TRBD2 matches 7 bases. The CDR3 is 15 residues long. V gave up 7 bases and J gave up 3 bases; unmatched junction bases: 13. CDR1 SGHDT and CDR2 YYEEEE come from the germline V gene. CDR3 sequence (DNA): TGTGCCAGCTTATCGGCGGGAGCTGTAATCTACGAGCAGTACCTC. Protein product: CASLSAGAVIYEQYL.

This clonotype appeared many times. V usage is TRBV5-1 and J usage is TRBJ2-7; D is unclear. The CDR3 is made up of 13 amino acids. Germline CDR1 SGHRS, CDR2 YFSETQ. V was cut by 1 base and J by 4 bases, with 9 bases left in between. In DNA, the CDR3 is TGCGCCAGCAGCTTGACCTCCCTATACGAGCAGTACTTC. Its protein product is CASSLTSLYEQYF.